This paragraph reports one TCR beta chain. Its matching antigen is unknown. Treatment specified: 15 to 20 received Ad26.COV2.S at low or high dose, single or two shots; several received placebo; per-sample allocation not given. On day 63 after the first injection, vaccine and placebo recipients gave samples. This adult donor, from Boston, was 18-55 years old. The CDR3 totals 15 residues. The V end was cut by 4 bases, the J end by 6 bases, with 19 bases between. Germline CDR1 LGHNA, CDR2 YNFKEQ. These data come from a study of Ad26.COV2.S vaccination and SARS-CoV-2 variants. Study overall: Intramuscular Ad26.COV2.S at 5x10^10 or 1x10^11 viral particles.

The study's findings and limits: Those who received vaccine or placebo ended up with similar non-spike TCR breadth.

Here immunoSEQ multiplex PCR was the method, and the copy in TCRdb shows in-frame clones only, minus some. The repertoire consists of 350,000 to 450,000 clones, with 89% occurring once and the leading ten covering around 1.8%. The chain carries TRBV4-2 and TRBJ2-7, with D possibly TRBD2 on 6 matching bases. The sequenced sample was peripheral blood, obtained in a trial of Ad26.COV2.S vaccine versus placebo. This sequence was found in a person aged 18-65 years who received the Ad26.COV2.S COVID-19 vaccine or a placebo. The CDR3 bases are TGTGCCAGCAGCCCAACGGGAGCGACCCTCGCCGAGCAGTACTTC. Protein product: CASSPTGATLAEQYF.